A selection of T cell receptor beta chains follows, all from one sample in a study of T cell responses to AZD1222 COVID-19 vaccine. The data were produced by immunoSEQ multiplex PCR, yet TCRdb's version contains in-frame clones alone and is incomplete. The sample includes more than 80,000 clones, roughly 88% of them seen just once. The sample was peripheral blood, taken 28 days after the second AZD1222 dose. Receptors originate from an adult who received the AZD1222 COVID-19 vaccine. Both conserved end residues are part of each CDR3. Each record gives: V gene, J gene, D gene, clone size, CDR3 DNA, CDR3 protein. D genes are given only for firm matches. Part of the rows lack a size; the others show once, few, many or a class for expanded clones.

V: TRBV19; J: TRBJ1-3; D: .; size: .; DNA: TGTGCCAGTAGCTGGAGCTCTGGAAACACCATATATTTT; CDR3: CASSWSSGNTIYF
V: TRBV19; J: TRBJ2-1; D: .; size: .; DNA: TGTGCCAGTAGTCCAGGACGCGGGATGTCCTACAATGAGCAGTTCTTC; CDR3: CASSPGRGMSYNEQFF
V: TRBV18; J: TRBJ1-1; D: .; size: .; DNA: TGTGCCAGCTCACCAGCAGCAAACACTGAAGCTTTCTTT; CDR3: CASSPAANTEAFF
V: TRBV5-4; J: TRBJ2-2; D: .; size: once; DNA: TGTGCCAGCAGCAGCCCGCCCGGGGAGCTGTTTTTT; CDR3: CASSSPPGELFF
V: TRBV7-6; J: TRBJ2-1; D: TRBD2; size: medium-sized; DNA: TGTGCCAGCAGCTTAGCGTGGGTAGCGGGAGGGGATGAGCAGTTCTTC; CDR3: CASSLAWVAGGDEQFF
V: TRBV18; J: TRBJ1-1; D: .; size: .; DNA: TGTGCCAGCTCGCAACAACAGGGGAACACTGAAGCTTTCTTT; CDR3: CASSQQQGNTEAFF
V: TRBV7-2; J: TRBJ2-1; D: .; size: once; DNA: TGTGCCAGCAGCTTAGCTGGGACCCCCAATGAGCAGTTCTTC; CDR3: CASSLAGTPNEQFF
V: TRBV7-2; J: TRBJ2-2; D: .; size: .; DNA: TGTGCCAGCAGCGGACAGTTCAACACCGGGGAGCTGTTTTTT; CDR3: CASSGQFNTGELFF
V: TRBV3-1/TRBV3-2; J: TRBJ2-7; D: TRBD1; size: .; DNA: TGTGCCAGCAGCCCCGGGACAGAACCCTACGAGCAGTACTTC; CDR3: CASSPGTEPYEQYF
V: TRBV19; J: TRBJ1-5; D: TRBD1; size: .; DNA: TGTGCCACAGAATCCGGGACAGGGGTGGCGGGCAATCAGCCCCAGCATTTT; CDR3: CATESGTGVAGNQPQHF
V: TRBV27; J: TRBJ2-1; D: .; size: .; DNA: TGTGCCAGCAGGGGGGACTCAACGAGCTCCTACAATGAGCAGTTCTTC; CDR3: CASRGDSTSSYNEQFF
V: TRBV20-1; J: TRBJ1-5; D: TRBD1; size: .; DNA: TGCAGTGCTAGTCAGGGGGCTGGTGGCAATCAGCCCCAGCATTTT; CDR3: CSASQGAGGNQPQHF
V: TRBV7-2; J: TRBJ1-3; D: TRBD1; size: .; DNA: TGTGCCAGCAGCTACCACGACAGGGGGCCTGGAAACACCATATATTTT; CDR3: CASSYHDRGPGNTIYF
V: TRBV7-8; J: TRBJ2-3; D: .; size: .; DNA: TGTGCCAGCAGCTTAAGGCGGGATGCCTTTACAGATACGCAGTATTTT; CDR3: CASSLRRDAFTDTQYF
V: TRBV27; J: TRBJ2-1; D: TRBD1; size: medium-sized; DNA: TGTGCCAGCAGTTTAGACAGGGGGGGTGGTCGAGAGCAGTTCTTC; CDR3: CASSLDRGGGREQFF
V: TRBV24-1; J: TRBJ2-3; D: .; size: .; DNA: TGTGCCACCAGATCAACAGAAAATTCAGATACGCAGTATTTT; CDR3: CATRSTENSDTQYF
V: TRBV6-5; J: TRBJ2-5; D: .; size: .; DNA: TGTGCCGGCAAAACCGGGACCATGGAGACCCAGTACTTC; CDR3: CAGKTGTMETQYF
V: TRBV2; J: TRBJ1-2; D: .; size: few; DNA: TGTGCCAGCAACCCGCGGGGCAGAGCTAACTATGGCTACACCTTC; CDR3: CASNPRGRANYGYTF
V: TRBV2; J: TRBJ2-2; D: .; size: .; DNA: TGTGCCAGCAGTGATATTTTATCGAGGGAGCTGTTTTTT; CDR3: CASSDILSRELFF
V: TRBV5-4; J: TRBJ2-2; D: TRBD2; size: .; DNA: TGTGCCAGCAGACGGACTAGCGGCGACACCGGGGAGCTGTTTTTT; CDR3: CASRRTSGDTGELFF
V: TRBV7-2; J: TRBJ2-6; D: .; size: .; DNA: TGTGCCAGCAGCTTAATAGGGAGGTCTGGGGCCAACGTCCTGACTTTC; CDR3: CASSLIGRSGANVLTF
V: TRBV7-2; J: TRBJ1-2; D: .; size: few; DNA: TGTGCCAGCAGCTCTCAAAATGGGAATGGCTACACCTTC; CDR3: CASSSQNGNGYTF
V: TRBV27; J: TRBJ1-1; D: .; size: once; DNA: TGTGCCAGCAGTTTAAGGGAGTTGAACACTGAAGCTTTCTTT; CDR3: CASSLRELNTEAFF
V: TRBV24-1; J: TRBJ1-2; D: TRBD1; size: .; DNA: TGTGCCACCAGTGTCCCACCCGGACAGGAGAACTATGGCTACACCTTC; CDR3: CATSVPPGQENYGYTF
V: TRBV5-6; J: TRBJ2-2; D: .; size: .; DNA: TGTGCCAGCAGCTTGGAAGCCGGAAGGCCACTTGCCGGGGAGCTGTTTTTT; CDR3: CASSLEAGRPLAGELFF
V: TRBV5-1; J: TRBJ2-1; D: TRBD1; size: .; DNA: TGCGCCAGCAGCTCTGGGACAGGGGGTAATGAGCAGTTCTTC; CDR3: CASSSGTGGNEQFF
V: TRBV7-2; J: TRBJ2-1; D: .; size: .; DNA: TGTGCCAGCAGCCACCGTGGTAGGGAAGAGCAGTTCTTC; CDR3: CASSHRGREEQFF
V: TRBV10-3; J: TRBJ1-2; D: TRBD1; size: .; DNA: TGTGCCATCAGTGCCTCGGGACAGAACTATGGCTACACCTTC; CDR3: CAISASGQNYGYTF
V: TRBV7-2; J: TRBJ2-1; D: TRBD1; size: .; DNA: TGTGCCAGCAGCACTAGACAGGGCAGCTCCTACAATGAGCAGTTCTTC; CDR3: CASSTRQGSSYNEQFF
V: TRBV3-1/TRBV3-2; J: TRBJ1-4; D: TRBD1; size: .; DNA: TGTGCCAGCAGCCAACCCTCGGGACAGGGGTGGGAAAAACTGTTTTTT; CDR3: CASSQPSGQGWEKLFF
V: TRBV9; J: TRBJ2-1; D: .; size: .; DNA: TGTGCCAGCAGCGTAGTAGGCGTCAACAATGAGCAGTTCTTC; CDR3: CASSVVGVNNEQFF
V: TRBV3-1/TRBV3-2; J: TRBJ1-2; D: TRBD1; size: .; DNA: TGTGCCAGCAGCCAGGGGGACAGGGGCTGGTATGGCTACACCTTC; CDR3: CASSQGDRGWYGYTF
V: TRBV2; J: TRBJ1-5; D: TRBD1; size: once; DNA: TGTGCCAGCAGCGACAGGGGGAACAATCAGCCCCAGCATTTT; CDR3: CASSDRGNNQPQHF
V: TRBV3-1/TRBV3-2; J: TRBJ1-2; D: .; size: .; DNA: TGTGCCAGCAGCCAAGGGCCTCGGCCAGACCGCCTAGGCTACACCTTC; CDR3: CASSQGPRPDRLGYTF
V: TRBV3-1/TRBV3-2; J: TRBJ1-1; D: TRBD1; size: .; DNA: TGTGCCAGCAGCCAAGATTATGGGACAGGGGCTTTCTTT; CDR3: CASSQDYGTGAFF
V: TRBV12-3/TRBV12-4; J: TRBJ1-2; D: .; size: .; DNA: TGTGCCAGCAGTTTACGGGGGTATGGCTACACCTTC; CDR3: CASSLRGYGYTF
V: TRBV28; J: TRBJ2-7; D: TRBD1; size: .; DNA: TGTGCCAGCAGTACTCCATTCCCGGGACAGGGCTGGGAGCAGTACTTC; CDR3: CASSTPFPGQGWEQYF
V: TRBV7-2; J: TRBJ1-3; D: TRBD1; size: few; DNA: TGTGCCAGCAGCTCCGAGGGACAGGGGGCTGGTGGAAACACCATATATTTT; CDR3: CASSSEGQGAGGNTIYF
V: TRBV6-5; J: TRBJ1-1; D: .; size: .; DNA: TGTGCCAGCAGTTACTCGGTCCAGGCGAACACTGAAGCTTTCTTT; CDR3: CASSYSVQANTEAFF
V: TRBV7-3; J: TRBJ2-3; D: TRBD2; size: .; DNA: TGTGCCAGCAGCTTCGGGACTAGCGGAACCACAGATACGCAGTATTTT; CDR3: CASSFGTSGTTDTQYF
V: TRBV13; J: TRBJ2-2; D: .; size: few; DNA: TGTGCCAGCCGTTCGGGGAAGGGCACCGGGGAGCTGTTTTTT; CDR3: CASRSGKGTGELFF
V: TRBV9; J: TRBJ1-1; D: .; size: .; DNA: TGTGCCAGCAGCGACCGCGACAGCCAACAAGCTTTCTTT; CDR3: CASSDRDSQQAFF
V: TRBV5-4; J: TRBJ1-6; D: .; size: .; DNA: TGTGCCAGCAGCTTGGACAGGAGCTCCTATAATTCACCCCTCCACTTT; CDR3: CASSLDRSSYNSPLHF
V: TRBV19; J: TRBJ1-5; D: TRBD1; size: .; DNA: TGTGCCAGTAGTACCGCGGGACAGGGGGCGAACAATCAGCCCCAGCATTTT; CDR3: CASSTAGQGANNQPQHF
V: TRBV5-5; J: TRBJ2-3; D: .; size: .; DNA: TGTGCCAGCAGCTTGGCCGGCGATACGCAGTATTTT; CDR3: CASSLAGDTQYF
V: TRBV19; J: TRBJ2-2; D: TRBD2; size: .; DNA: TGTGCCAGTAGTATCTCTAGCGGGACGGGCGGGGAGCTGTTTTTT; CDR3: CASSISSGTGGELFF
V: TRBV29-1; J: TRBJ2-1; D: .; size: .; DNA: TGCAGCGTTGTCAGAACAGGGAGGAAGTTCTTC; CDR3: CSVVRTGRKFF
V: TRBV24-1; J: TRBJ1-2; D: .; size: .; DNA: TGTGCCACCAGTGGGGCCGGGGTAGGCTATGGCTACACCTTC; CDR3: CATSGAGVGYGYTF
V: TRBV11-3; J: TRBJ2-7; D: .; size: .; DNA: TGTGCCAGCAGCTTCAGGGGGCGGGGGGACTACGAGCAGTACTTC; CDR3: CASSFRGRGDYEQYF
V: TRBV19; J: TRBJ2-6; D: .; size: .; DNA: TGTGCCAGTAGTAATCAGAACGTCGGGACTGGGGCCAACGTCCTGACTTTC; CDR3: CASSNQNVGTGANVLTF
V: TRBV10-1; J: TRBJ2-2; D: .; size: .; DNA: TGCGCCAGCAGTGAGTCAACCGTGACGAACACCGGGGAGCTGTTTTTT; CDR3: CASSESTVTNTGELFF
V: TRBV10-3; J: TRBJ2-2; D: .; size: .; DNA: TGTGCCATCACAGAGAACGACACCGGGGAGCTGTTTTTT; CDR3: CAITENDTGELFF